Included here is one TCR beta chain sequence, with context. Its specificity is not known. One end of the junction is discordant with germline, which a read error may explain. The record originates from a study of breast tumors, draining lymph nodes, adjacent tissues. Study conclusions and caveats: Most tumor T cells seemingly derive from lymph node, then expand in tumor. Tumor TCR diversity was below lymph nodes but above nontumor tissue.

Breast cancer patients provided tissue from their axillary draining lymph nodes. TCRdb reprocessed the multiplex PCR reads via MiXCR and lists one record per CDR3 protein. Here the sample spans nearly 200,000 distinct CDR3 sequences, approximately 33% being singletons. This CDR3 has 17 residues. Germline V gives CDR1 SGHKS, CDR2 YYEKEE (reference sequence). Sequencing was done on a sample of axillary lymph node tissue. The chain joins TRBV5-5 to TRBJ1-2; 7 bases are shared with TRBD1. This TCR derives from a female donor with breast cancer. Some clones in this sample may be carry-over from other donors' samples. The CDR3 region has the DNA TGTGCCAGCAGCTTACCCCGGGACAGCGACTTTAACTATGGCTGCACCTTC. Translating it yields CASSLPRDSDFNYGCTF.